The present entry profiles one TCR beta chain with its context. The antigen is undetermined. This entry is derived from a study of shared clonotypes between healthy human individuals. Whole-study results and caveats: Around 5% of naive CD4 clonotypes were common to four donors. An anticipated effect of sequencing depth on clonotype sharing among donors was recognized. Exclusively blood specimens were collected; tissue repertoires likely differ.

Libraries were prepared by immunoSEQ multiplex PCR; TCRdb keeps only in-frame clonotypes and omits some of them. The sample carries around 700,000 clones, 90% to 95% recorded once. The naive CD8 fraction comprised CD45RO-negative cells positively selected for CCR7 and excluded terminally differentiated effector memory CD45RA+ cells. Sequences were obtained from naive CD8+ T cells sorted from blood. This TCR derives from a man younger than 40 in good health.

The CDR3 is CASSLWGTSNTEAFF. DNA of the CDR3: TGTGCCAGCAGTTTATGGGGGACATCGAACACTGAAGCTTTCTTT. This rearrangement joins TRBV27 to TRBJ1-1; TRBD1 is a possible D gene (6 bases). Trimming pared 1 base from V and 1 base from J, leaving 10 bases between. The CDR3 covers 15 residues. Germline lookup yields CDR1 MNHEY and CDR2 SMNVEV (reference sequence).